The source of this T cell receptor (beta chain) is a study of tumor-infiltrating lymphocytes in primary liver carcinoma (dated by TCRdb to 2016 to 2017). At the level of the whole study: Hepatocellular carcinoma (four) or combined HCC and intrahepatic cholangiocarcinoma (one) was present in the five patients, who were three men and two women aged 30 to 69 years. The five patients had tumors staged T1-T3 N0M0, with maximum diameters ranging from about 4.2 to 10 cm. Each sample produced about 3.65 to 7.13 million productive TCRbeta reads, and read depth showed no significant difference between tissue types. For each liver tumor, the study sampled five regions along with adjacent normal tissue and blood, and applied TCRbeta repertoire sequencing, expression microarrays and whole-exome sequencing. A total of 35 or so specimens from 5 patients went through TCRbeta repertoire sequencing, namely 25 tumor regions, 5 adjacent noncancerous liver tissues and 5 peripheral blood samples. Agilent mRNA microarray profiling was performed on the 20 to 25 tumor region samples to relate TCRbeta repertoire diversity to the local molecular phenotype. Repertoires from technical replicates were highly reproducible, with mean shared-clone rates roughly 0.9 and correlation coefficients above 0.95.

Study-wide conclusions, independent of this receptor: Bulk unsorted samples precluded comparing CD4+ and CD8+ T cell repertoires. The top 250 clones accounted for a significantly greater share of the repertoire in tumors than in blood (p = 0.039). Only roughly 7.5-24% of top clones appeared in all five regions of a tumor, which suggests that tumor-infiltrating T cells are spatially heterogeneous. The study included only five patients, and the authors note findings should be validated in a larger study. Consistent with antigen-driven expansion, pairs of tumor regions showed higher repertoire overlap (mean about 36%) than either tumor-adjacent pairs (approximately 17%) or tumor-blood pairs (about 15%). Only the TCR beta chain was sequenced, so true repertoire diversity is likely underestimated because unpaired alpha chains were not captured.

Without any cell sorting, total RNA and DNA were extracted together from around 18-30 mg of bulk tissue using the AllPrep DNA/RNA mini kit. Between late 2015 and 2016, a few patients in China with histopathologically diagnosed primary liver carcinoma had surgical resection. Patients had chronic HBV infection and were treatment-naive at sampling. Each tumor was sampled at five spatially separated regions: the superior, inferior, left-lateral and right-lateral poles and the tumor centre. More than 80% viable tumor cells were found by histology in every tumor sample. Each fresh piece of tumor and adjacent tissue was cut in two, with one half stored in RNAlater at -80 degrees C and the other half sent for histology. Measured from the cysteine to the phenylalanine, the CDR3 is 17 residues long. Only the CDR3 DNA stays, 51 bases, in frame from base 1. The germline ends are 21 bases apart after V is trimmed by 4 bases and J by 4 bases.

As to this clonotype: The specificity of this receptor is unknown. Nothing much larger sits one base from this clone, and base qualities are not available.

TCRbeta-specific cDNA was reverse-transcribed from 500 ng total RNA using a constant-region primer and ProtoScript II reverse transcriptase. Three nested multiplex PCR rounds, following a slightly modified ARM-PCR procedure, were used to build the TCRbeta libraries. Multiplex TRBV1-TRBV30 forward primers and a Cbeta reverse primer were used in the first two PCR rounds, each of which was run for about 10 cycles. Sample barcodes and Illumina adapters were added in a final 25-cycle PCR using Deep VentR polymerase. Amplicons of 200-500 bp were gel-purified with a QIAquick gel extraction kit before sequencing. An Illumina HiSeq 2500 was used to sequence the TCRbeta amplicons with 250-bp paired-end reads. Processing in the source paper ran as follows. To recover full CDR3 sequences, reads were quality-trimmed using Trimmomatic v0.33 and paired reads were then merged using FLASH v1.2.11. MiGEC v1.2.1b assigned V, D and J germline segments to the rearranged TCRbeta sequences. VDJtools v1.0.0 computed clonotype statistics and Shannon-Wiener diversity indices. To cut down on sampling bias, every analysis after diversity analysis relied on just the 250 most abundant clonotypes from each sample. TCRdb trimmed public reads at Q25 via fastp, called clones via MiXCR and kept in-frame beta chains. For every CDR3 protein sequence, its rows merge into one entry that carries the most common genes and DNA. For this entry, the V and J calls and clone size follow TCRdb and not the study's own pipeline. Recorded for this sample are approximately 54,000 distinct CDR3 sequences; 70% to 80% of them occurred a single time. Approximately 25% of the sample lies in the top ten.

The rearranged segments are TRBV12-3 or TRBV12-4 and TRBJ2-3; 6 matching bases give a weak D call of TRBD2. Source material: liver tumor tissue from sampling region 2. Read against the paper, the sample's cell subset or site label means: tumor region T2, inferior pole. The TCR sequence derives from a middle-aged man with primary liver carcinoma and hepatitis B virus infection. The DNA sequence is as follows: TGTGCCAGCAGTTCGCCTGAGGGACGGGGGTGGTCAGATACGCAGTATTTT. Translation gives CASSSPEGRGWSDTQYF.